The T cell receptor (beta chain) under discussion was sequenced for a study of OX40 agonist ivuxolimab in advanced cancers. Overall study context: The dose-escalation group included hepatocellular carcinoma, melanoma, renal cell carcinoma and head and neck cancer. Three patients, one with hepatocellular carcinoma and two with cutaneous melanoma, achieved partial responses.

Systemic immunosuppression or a history of autoimmune disease excluded patients. CDR1 LNHDA and CDR2 SQIVND come from the germline V gene (reference sequence). Trimming cost V 6 bases and J 1 base, with 10 bases left between them. This CDR3 has 13 amino acids. TCRdb keeps only in-frame clones here, not all; method: immunoSEQ multiplex PCR. This table has about 60,000 clones, approximately 86% appearing once. The rearrangement links TRBV19 to TRBJ2-7, with D possibly TRBD1 on 5 matching bases. This material consisted of CD4+ or CD8+ T cells sorted from blood, taken in a trial of the OX40 agonist ivuxolimab. The receptor's source is an adult with an advanced solid tumor such as melanoma, head and neck, liver or kidney cancer. CDR3 amino acids: CASRGHGSYEQYF. The CDR3 DNA reads TGTGCCAGTAGGGGGCACGGGTCCTACGAGCAGTACTTC.